This T cell receptor (beta chain) was captured in a study of CD8+ T cells in alopecia areata (dated by TCRdb to 2016 to 2019). With regard to the full study: Treated patients were enrolled in an open-label pilot trial of oral tofacitinib at 5 to 10 mg twice daily for moderate-to-severe alopecia areata. Biopsies were taken from tofacitinib-treated patients at baseline and at 4 and 24 weeks of treatment, and a later scalp biopsy was taken in several of the tofacitinib-treated patients. The RNA source kit depended on sample type: the PAXgene miRNA kit for fixed scalp, the miRNeasy kit for PBMCs, and the RNeasy kit for mouse skin. Amplification of TCRbeta CDR3 regions was done by immunoSEQ multiplex PCR using 35 Vbeta forward primers and 13 Jbeta reverse primers. Tofacitinib was given for 6 to 18 months, followed by 6 months of follow-up off drug to assess delayed response and recurrence. In humans, TCRbeta sequencing was performed on scalp tissue and on sorted CD4+ and CD8+ peripheral blood T cells from healthy controls and from patients with patchy or totalis/universalis alopecia areata. To study T cell clonal expansion in alopecia areata, the researchers applied high-throughput TCRbeta sequencing to both the C3H/HeJ mouse model and human patients. In treated patients, disease severity was measured using the SALT score, which gives the percentage of scalp surface area affected. Clonality in the scalp was compared among normal scalp (n=4), patchy alopecia areata scalp (n=8), and alopecia totalis/universalis scalp (n=8). Overall study outcomes, separate from this receptor: Because the treated cohort was small and had only one nonresponder, larger studies are needed to examine links between baseline CD8+ expansion and response. Lesional scalp, especially in alopecia totalis/universalis, showed higher clonality and more expanded CD8+ clones than normal scalp, suggesting antigenic drive. TCR sequences shared between patients were less clear than in mice, possibly partly because of HLA diversity in the patient population. Resident alphabeta T cells in normal human skin are also sequenced, complicating scalp TCR repertoire analysis, unlike mouse skin dominated by gammadelta T cells. Many expanded lesional clones persisted in scalp and blood during tofacitinib treatment, which may partly explain relapse after stopping treatment. Scalp clonality and the number of expanded CD8+ clones among the top 100 scalp clones were significantly decreased by tofacitinib.

The time point label on this specimen signifies: less than five weeks on oral tofacitinib. Sample treatment or condition, as interpreted from the label and publication: oral pan-JAK inhibitor, 5-10 mg twice daily. From alopecia areata patients, peripheral blood was collected along with lesional scalp punch biopsies. PBMCs were isolated by density centrifugation and stained for CD3, CD4 and CD8, after which CD4+ and CD8+ T cells were sorted on a FACSAria. Only one count was recorded for this clone. Its antigen remains unidentified. It has no much larger one-base neighbor in the sample; base qualities were not kept. Libraries were made using the immunoSEQ multiplex PCR assay. RNA was extracted from all samples and reverse transcribed into cDNA, which served as template for TCR sequencing. First-strand cDNA was synthesized using SuperScript III with a 2:1 mix of oligo-dT and random hexamers. Amplification bias was assessed with a synthetic immune receptor repertoire, and residual bias was removed computationally. Turning to the authors' computational methods: After raw reads were preprocessed to remove errors, the CDR3 was defined following IMGT conventions as running from the conserved cysteine to phenylalanine. Clonality was calculated as 1 minus Shannon entropy normalized by log2 of the number of productive unique TCRs. Whether scalp clones were CD4 or CD8 was inferred by matching scalp TCRbeta sequences against CD4 and CD8 repertoires sorted from blood. Entries here come from immuneACCESS through TCRdb and include only in-frame sequences with V and J called. Some clones fail to appear in such tables; in the studies checked, an unresolved V gene covers under half of the shortfall, and the cause of the remainder is unknown. The DNA gave D and trimming, while V, J and clone size come from that table. Counted in this sample were over 150,000 clones; 50% to 60% of them appeared once. The ten largest make up roughly 0.7% of the sample.

V sheds 5 bases and J sheds 4 bases, leaving 15 bases between their ends. Reading the germline V gene gives CDR1 SQVTM and CDR2 ANQGSEA. Spanning cysteine to phenylalanine, the CDR3 consists of 13 amino acids. Just CDR3 DNA is preserved here, 39 bases in frame from base 1. The material sequenced was CD4+ T cells sorted from blood, taken at week 4, from a patient treated with tofacitinib. The rearranged chain carries TRBV29-1 and TRBJ2-7; there is no confident call for the D gene. This clonotype originated in a human donor with alopecia areata. The DNA is as follows: TGCAGCGTTACGGCAGGAGTATGGTACGAGCAGTACTTC. The encoded protein is CSVTAGVWYEQYF.